The clone carrying this T cell receptor (beta chain) occurred once. The same CDR3 arises from other DNA sequences in this sample as well. Unsorted PBMC DNA was sequenced on ten immunoSEQ deep assay plates. Methods used by the authors: Junction-only sequences produced by ImmunoSEQ had no quality scores, so filtering differed. Only in-frame clones appear in the TCRdb table, and some are missing; sequencing was by immunoSEQ multiplex PCR. V and J calls and clone size are copied from that table; D and trimming were computed from the DNA. Among hundreds of thousands of clones listed, around three quarters were seen once. This entry comes from a study of shared clonotypes between healthy human individuals. Study-wide background: Donors consisted of two women and a few men between 18 and 49.

The germline V gene encodes CDR1 SEHNR and CDR2 FQNEAQ (reference sequence). The V end lost 3 bases, the J end lost 5 bases, and 6 bases lay between the germline ends. The CDR3 is made up of 12 amino acids. Input material: PBMCs. The rearrangement links TRBV7-9 to TRBJ2-3; D gene unclear. This sequence originates from a woman between 40 and 55 years old in good health. Some clones in this sample may be carry-over from other donors' samples. CDR3 nucleotide sequence: TGTGCCAGCAGCTTGGATGGAGATACGCAGTATTTT. This codes for CASSLDGDTQYF.